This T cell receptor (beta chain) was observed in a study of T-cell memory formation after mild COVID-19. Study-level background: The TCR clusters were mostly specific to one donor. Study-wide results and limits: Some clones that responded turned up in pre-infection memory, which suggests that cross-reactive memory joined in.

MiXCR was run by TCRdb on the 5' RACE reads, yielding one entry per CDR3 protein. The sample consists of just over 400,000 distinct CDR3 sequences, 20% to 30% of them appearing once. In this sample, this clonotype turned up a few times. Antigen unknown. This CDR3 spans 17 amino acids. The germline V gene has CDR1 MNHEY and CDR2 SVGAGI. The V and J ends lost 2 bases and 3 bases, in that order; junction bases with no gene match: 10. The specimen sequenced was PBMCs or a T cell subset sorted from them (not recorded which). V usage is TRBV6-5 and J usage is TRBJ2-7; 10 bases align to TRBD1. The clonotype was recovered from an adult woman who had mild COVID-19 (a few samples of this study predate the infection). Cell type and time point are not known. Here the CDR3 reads CASSYPLGDRGDYEQYF. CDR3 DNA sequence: TGTGCCAGCAGTTACCCGTTGGGGGACAGGGGCGACTACGAGCAGTACTTC.